There are a few counts of the clone carrying this TCR beta chain. Between the trimmed V and J ends, which lost 0 bases and 0 bases, there was a span of 9 bases. CDR1 and CDR2 (germline): KGHSH, LQKENI. This CDR3 is 15 amino acids long. This record comes from a study of blood T cells in healthy people across ages. A second PCR of roughly 6 to 12 cycles used a sample-barcoded 5' primer and a J-beta primer mix. TCRdb itself ran the 5' RACE reads through MiXCR, one entry per CDR3 protein. Counted here are over 1.5 million distinct CDR3 sequences, about 50% occurring once; the ten biggest clones make up more than 2%.

This clonotype was sampled from a middle-aged woman in good health. The chain uses TRBV18 and TRBJ2-7; weak D call: TRBD1 (5 bases). Sequenced sample: blood. The CDR3 sequence: CASSPPRASSYEQYF. Here the CDR3 DNA reads TGTGCCAGCTCACCACCCAGGGCGAGCTCCTACGAGCAGTACTTC.